Each of the 23 T cell receptor beta chains below was sequenced from the same sample in a study of blood T cell repertoires in COVID-19. Sequencing was performed with immunoSEQ multiplex PCR; in TCRdb, only in-frame clones are kept and a portion is missing. Of some 66,000 clones in the sample, around 93% were seen once. Sequenced material: peripheral blood. These receptors came from a human donor in a cohort sampled during active COVID-19.

V is TRBV7-8 and J is TRBJ2-1; a weak D match, TRBD2 (5 bases). The V gene's germline CDR1 is SGHVS and CDR2 FQNEAQ. The CDR3 is 15 residues long. Trimming stripped 3 bases from V and 7 bases from J, with 16 bases between. The CDR3 DNA is TGTGCCAGCAGCTTTCGGGGTACGGGCTTGAATGAGCAGTTCTTC. This codes for CASSFRGTGLNEQFF. The entire variable domain, with the rest obtained from reference TRBV7-8 and TRBJ2-1, is as follows: GAGVSQSPRYKVAKRGQDVALRCDPISGHVSLFWYQQALGQGPEFLTYFQNEAQLDKSGLPSDRFFAERPEGSVSTLKIQRTQQEDSAVYLCASSFRGTGLNEQFFGPGTRLTVL.

The V and J genes are TRBV15 and TRBJ2-2; D perhaps matches TRBD1 (6 bases). The CDR3 covers 17 residues. Germline lookup yields CDR1 LNHNV and CDR2 YYDKDF (reference sequence). Trimming took off 0 bases at V and 4 bases at J, with 15 bases between the two ends. CDR3 bases: TGTGCCACCAGCAGAGATTATCAGGGGATAATCACCGGGGAGCTGTTTTTT. It specifies CATSRDYQGIITGELFF.

This chain links TRBV5-1 with TRBJ2-1; TRBD1 is a possible D gene (5 bases). Trimming pared 2 bases from V and 1 base from J, leaving 10 bases between. CDR1 is SGHRS, CDR2 YFSETQ, per germline. The CDR3 is 15 amino acids. For the CDR3, the DNA is TGCGCCAGCAGCTTAATGCAGGGATCCTACAATGAGCAGTTCTTC. This gives the protein CASSLMQGSYNEQFF.

V gene TRBV27 combines with J gene TRBJ2-1; 8 bases fit TRBD2. Unmatched junction bases numbered 2, after V lost 5 bases and J lost 2 bases. CDR3 length: 14 amino acids. The germline V gene encodes CDR1 MNHEY and CDR2 SMNVEV (reference sequence). The CDR3 coding sequence is TGTGCCAGCAGTAGCGGGGGCGCCTACAATGAGCAGTTCTTC. It is translated as CASSSGGAYNEQFF.

The rearrangement joins TRBV7-2 to TRBJ2-1; the D gene is possibly TRBD2 (5 bases). The CDR3 runs to 13 residues. Trimming pared 4 bases from V and 9 bases from J, leaving 13 bases between. Germline lookup yields CDR1 SGHTA and CDR2 FQGNSA. CDR3: CASSSVASGEQFF. The CDR3 region has the DNA TGTGCCAGCAGCTCCGTAGCGAGCGGTGAGCAGTTCTTC.

The chain links TRBV5-4 to TRBJ2-1, with D perhaps TRBD2 (6 bases). The CDR3 covers 16 residues. Germline V CDR1 and CDR2: SGHNT, YYREEE (reference sequence). Trimming removed 0 bases from V and 0 bases from J, with 10 bases in between. The CDR3: CASSLGGEPSYNEQFF. CDR3 nucleotide sequence: TGTGCCAGCAGCTTGGGGGGGGAACCCTCCTACAATGAGCAGTTCTTC.

The rearrangement uses TRBV4-2 and TRBJ2-7, with D perhaps TRBD2 (5 bases). CDR1 LGHNA and CDR2 YNFKEQ come from the germline V gene. Trimming stripped 0 bases from V and 3 bases from J, with 12 bases between. The CDR3 extends over 15 amino acids. This CDR3 reads CASSQEWSSYYEQYF. The CDR3 nucleotides are TGTGCCAGCAGCCAAGAGTGGTCTAGCTACTACGAGCAGTACTTC.

CDR3 amino acids: CASSPSPGTGFQNIQYF. Here the CDR3 DNA reads TGTGCCAGCAGTCCTAGTCCCGGGACAGGGTTCCAAAACATTCAGTACTTC. V usage is TRBV28 and J usage is TRBJ2-4; 9 nucleotides line up with TRBD1. The CDR3 extends over 17 amino acids. The germline V gene has CDR1 MDHEN and CDR2 SYDVKM. The ends lost 5 bases at V and 5 bases at J; junction bases unmatched: 13. The variable domain in full, with the rest retrieved from reference TRBV28 and TRBJ2-4, is DVKVTQSSRYLVKRTGEKVFLECVQDMDHENMFWYRQDPGLGLRLIYFSYDVKMKEKGDIPEGYSVSREKKERFSLILESASTNQTSMYLCASSPSPGTGFQNIQYFGAGTRLSVL.

V is TRBV5-6 and J is TRBJ2-7; D is undetermined. The CDR3 loop spans 12 amino acids. The V end lost 0 bases, the J end lost 4 bases, and 5 bases lay between the germline ends. Germline V gene lookup returns CDR1 SGHDT and CDR2 YYEEEE. The chain's CDR3 is CASSLVGYEQYF. The CDR3 region has the DNA TGTGCCAGCAGCTTGGTCGGGTACGAGCAGTACTTC.

The chain joins TRBV4-3 to TRBJ2-7, with TRBD2 identical over 10 bases. The CDR3 extends over 16 amino acids. V was pared by 0 bases and J by 4 bases, with 6 bases of the junction left unmatched. CDR1 and CDR2 (germline): LGHNA, YSLEER. The CDR3 region has the DNA TGCGCCAGCAGCCAAGAACTAGCGGGGTCTGGATACGAGCAGTACTTC. Amino acids: CASSQELAGSGYEQYF.

V and J are TRBV28 and TRBJ2-7, with TRBD1 matching over 9 bases. Germline lookup yields CDR1 MDHEN and CDR2 SYDVKM. Germline trimming cut 5 bases from V and 4 bases from J; bases unmatched to any gene: 9. The CDR3 runs 15 residues. CDR3 in DNA: TGTGCCAGCAGTCCCCCCAGGACAGGGGCGTACGAGCAGTACTTC. Its translation is CASSPPRTGAYEQYF.

This rearrangement joins TRBV7-9 to TRBJ2-5, with 12 bases matching TRBD1. CDR3 length: 16 amino acids. Trimming took 4 bases from V and 5 from J; bases not matched to a gene: 8. CDR1 SEHNR and CDR2 FQNEAQ come from the germline V gene (reference sequence). CDR3 in amino acids: CASSYSGTGGKETQYF. For the CDR3, the DNA is TGTGCCAGCAGCTACTCCGGGACAGGGGGCAAGGAGACCCAGTACTTC.

The chain combines TRBV27 with TRBJ1-2, with TRBD1 as a possible D gene (6 bases). Trimming shortened V by 10 bases and J by 5 bases, and 20 bases separated the two germline ends. The CDR3 spans 14 residues. The germline V gene has CDR1 MNHEY and CDR2 SMNVEV (reference sequence). CDR3 residues: CATRGGALGYGYTF. As DNA, the CDR3 is TGTGCCACCCGTGGGGGCGCCTTAGGGTATGGCTACACCTTC.

The chain employs TRBV5-1 and TRBJ1-3; D is perhaps TRBD1 (5 bases). The CDR3 loop spans 15 amino acids. V lost 0 bases to trimming and J lost 2 bases, with 9 bases between them. Germline V lookup: CDR1 SGHRS, CDR2 YFSETQ. CDR3 residues: CASSLVRVAGNTIYF. For the CDR3, the DNA is TGCGCCAGCAGCTTGGTCAGGGTTGCTGGAAACACCATATATTTT.

The CDR3 reads CASSRRHANTEAFF. DNA for the CDR3: TGTGCCAGCAGTCGGCGACACGCGAACACTGAAGCTTTCTTT. The chain joins TRBV6-2 or TRBV6-3 to TRBJ1-1; D remains ambiguous. This CDR3 is 14 amino acids long. The germline CDR1 and CDR2 sequences are MNHEY and SVGEGT. Between the trimmed V and J ends, which lost 5 bases and 1 base, there was a span of 11 bases.

J is TRBJ2-7 and V is TRBV7-3; 7 nucleotides agree with TRBD2. This CDR3 spans 14 amino acids. The germline CDR1 and CDR2 sequences are SGHTA and FQGTGA. Trimming cost V 2 bases and J 0 bases; bases outside gene matches: 1. The CDR3 coding sequence is TGTGCCAGCAGCTTAGCGGGAGACTCCTACGAGCAGTACTTC. Protein product: CASSLAGDSYEQYF.

The chain employs TRBV7-3 and TRBJ2-1, with D possibly being TRBD1 (5 bases). The CDR3 loop spans 17 amino acids. Germline CDR1 reads SGHTA; CDR2 reads FQGTGA. V was trimmed by 0 bases and J by 7 bases, leaving 19 bases between them. The DNA of the CDR3 is TGTGCCAGCAGCTTAACGGCCGCCCCAGGGTTAACGAATGAGCAGTTCTTC. This translates into CASSLTAAPGLTNEQFF.

In its sample, this clone was seen once. The chain couples TRBV7-2 to TRBJ1-4; 10 nucleotides line up with TRBD1. The CDR3 has 14 amino acids. Trimming cost V 5 bases and J 13 bases; bases outside gene matches: 10. Looked up from germline, CDR1 is SGHTA and CDR2 is FQGNSA. In DNA form, the CDR3 reads TGTGCCAGCAGCCCGGGACAGGGGAGTCACGGACTGTTTTTT. This codes for CASSPGQGSHGLFF.

The chain combines TRBV24-1 with TRBJ2-3; D might be TRBD1 (5 bases). Germline CDR1 KGHDR, CDR2 SFDVKD. V gave up 1 base and J gave up 1 base, with 8 bases separating them. The CDR3 extends over 15 amino acids. The CDR3 loop is CATSDFRGGTDTQYF. Written as DNA, the CDR3 is TGTGCCACCAGTGATTTTAGGGGTGGCACAGATACGCAGTATTTT.

This clone was counted once. The chain employs TRBV7-2 and TRBJ1-2; 9 bases are shared with TRBD1. CDR1 is SGHTA, CDR2 FQGNSA, per germline. The trim removed 0 bases at V and 8 bases at J, leaving 7 bases unmatched. This CDR3 contains 15 residues. The CDR3 DNA follows: TGTGCCAGCAGCTTAGCTTTCAGGACAGGGGAAGGCTACACCTTC. It encodes CASSLAFRTGEGYTF.

This clone was found once. This sequence joins TRBV21-1 and TRBJ2-5; the table's D call of TRBD1 was not tested on the DNA. TRBV21-1 is a pseudogene segment. The CDR3 has 16 amino acids. The CDR3 DNA sequence: TGTGCCAGCAGCTCCCCGAACCAGGGGAGCCAAGAGACCCAGTACTTC. This sequence encodes CASSSPNQGSQETQYF.

The chain carries TRBV9 and TRBJ2-5; no reliable D call. Germline lookup yields CDR1 SGDLS and CDR2 YYNGEE. Trimming took off 3 bases at V and 4 bases at J, with 19 bases between the two ends. The CDR3 extends over 16 amino acids. CDR3 nucleotide sequence: TGTGCCAGCAGCGCCCGGTCTTCACCCACGGGAGAGACCCAGTACTTC. Translated: CASSARSSPTGETQYF. The entire variable domain, with the rest obtained from reference TRBV9 and TRBJ2-5, is as follows: DSGVTQTPKHLITATGQRVTLRCSPRSGDLSVYWYQQSLDQGLQFLIQYYNGEERAKGNILERFSAQQFPDLHSELNLSSLELGDSALYFCASSARSSPTGETQYFGPGTRLLVL.

This chain uses TRBV20-1 with TRBJ2-1, with D possibly being TRBD2 (6 bases). The CDR3 has 14 residues. CDR1 is DFQATT, CDR2 SNEGSKA, per germline (reference sequence). V lost 3 bases and J 2 bases, leaving 11 bases between the germline ends. CDR3 residues: CSASGGATYNEQFF. For the CDR3, the DNA is TGCAGTGCTAGTGGCGGGGCCACCTACAATGAGCAGTTCTTC.